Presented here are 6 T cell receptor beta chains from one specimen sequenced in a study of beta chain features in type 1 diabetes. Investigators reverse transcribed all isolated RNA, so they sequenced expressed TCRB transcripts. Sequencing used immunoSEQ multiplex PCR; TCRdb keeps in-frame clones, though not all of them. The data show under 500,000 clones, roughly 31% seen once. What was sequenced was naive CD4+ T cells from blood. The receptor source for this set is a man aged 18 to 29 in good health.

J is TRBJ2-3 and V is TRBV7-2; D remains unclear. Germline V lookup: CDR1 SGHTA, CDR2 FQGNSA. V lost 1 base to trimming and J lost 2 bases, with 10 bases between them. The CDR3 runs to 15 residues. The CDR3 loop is CASSLVGPYTDTQYF. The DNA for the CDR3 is TGTGCCAGCAGCTTAGTGGGCCCTTACACAGATACGCAGTATTTT.

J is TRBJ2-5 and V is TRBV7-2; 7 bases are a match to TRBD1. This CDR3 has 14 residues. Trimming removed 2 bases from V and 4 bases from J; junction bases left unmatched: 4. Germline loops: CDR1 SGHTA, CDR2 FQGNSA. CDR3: CASSLWAGGETQYF. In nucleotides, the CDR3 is TGTGCCAGCAGCTTATGGGCAGGGGGAGAGACCCAGTACTTC.

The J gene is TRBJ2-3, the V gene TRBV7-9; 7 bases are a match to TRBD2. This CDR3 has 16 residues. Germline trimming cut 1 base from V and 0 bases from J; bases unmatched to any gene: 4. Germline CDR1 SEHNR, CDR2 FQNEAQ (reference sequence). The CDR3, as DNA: TGTGCCAGCAGCTTAGGGAGCGGGACTAGCACAGATACGCAGTATTTT. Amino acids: CASSLGSGTSTDTQYF. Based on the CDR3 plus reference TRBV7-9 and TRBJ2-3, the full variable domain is DTGVSQNPRHKITKRGQNVTFRCDPISEHNRLYWYRQTLGQGPEFLTYFQNEAQLEKSRLLSDRFSAERPKGSFSTLEIQRTEQGDSAMYLCASSLGSGTSTDTQYFGPGTRLTVL.

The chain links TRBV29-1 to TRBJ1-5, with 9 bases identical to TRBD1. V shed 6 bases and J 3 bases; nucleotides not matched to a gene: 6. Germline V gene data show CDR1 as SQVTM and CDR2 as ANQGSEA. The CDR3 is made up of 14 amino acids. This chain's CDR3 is CSVATGGVNQPQHF. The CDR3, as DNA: TGCAGCGTCGCGACAGGGGGGGTCAATCAGCCCCAGCATTTT.

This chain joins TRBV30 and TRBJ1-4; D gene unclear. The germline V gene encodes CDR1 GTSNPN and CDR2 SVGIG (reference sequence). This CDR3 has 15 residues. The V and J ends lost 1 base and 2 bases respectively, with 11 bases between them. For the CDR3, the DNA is TGTGCCTGGAGTGCCCACAGAACTACTAATGAAAAACTGTTTTTT. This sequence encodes CAWSAHRTTNEKLFF.

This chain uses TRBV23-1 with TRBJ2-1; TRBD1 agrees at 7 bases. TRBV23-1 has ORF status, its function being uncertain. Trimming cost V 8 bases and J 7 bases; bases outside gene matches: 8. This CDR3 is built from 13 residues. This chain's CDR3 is CASCGDSHNEQFF. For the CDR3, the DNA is TGCGCCAGCTGTGGGGACAGCCATAATGAGCAGTTCTTC.